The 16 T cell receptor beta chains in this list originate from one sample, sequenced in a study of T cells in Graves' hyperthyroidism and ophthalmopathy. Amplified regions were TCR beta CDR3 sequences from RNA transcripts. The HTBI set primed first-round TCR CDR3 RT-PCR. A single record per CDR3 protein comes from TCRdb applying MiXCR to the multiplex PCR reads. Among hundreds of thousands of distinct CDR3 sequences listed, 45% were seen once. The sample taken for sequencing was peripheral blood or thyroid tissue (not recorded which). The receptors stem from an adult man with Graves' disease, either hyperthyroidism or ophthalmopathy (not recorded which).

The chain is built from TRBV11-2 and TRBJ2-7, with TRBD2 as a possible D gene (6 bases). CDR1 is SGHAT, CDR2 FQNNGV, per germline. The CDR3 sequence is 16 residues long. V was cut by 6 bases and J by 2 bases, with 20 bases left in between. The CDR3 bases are TGTGCCAGCAGTCCGAAATGGGCGGGAAGTACCTACGAGCAGTACTTC. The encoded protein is CASSPKWAGSTYEQYF. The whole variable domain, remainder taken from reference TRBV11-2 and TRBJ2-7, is EAGVAQSPRYKIIEKRQSVAFWCNPISGHATLYWYQQILGQGPKLLIQFQNNGVVDDSQLPKDRFSAERLKGVDSTLKIQPAKLEDSAVYLCASSPKWAGSTYEQYFGPGTRLTVT.

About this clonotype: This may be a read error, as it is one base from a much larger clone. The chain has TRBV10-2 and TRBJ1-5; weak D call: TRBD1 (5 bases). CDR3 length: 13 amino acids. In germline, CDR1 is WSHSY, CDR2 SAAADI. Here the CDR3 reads CASSQGPNQSQHF. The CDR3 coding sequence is TGCGCCAGCAGCCAGGGACCGAATCAGTCCCAGCATTTT.

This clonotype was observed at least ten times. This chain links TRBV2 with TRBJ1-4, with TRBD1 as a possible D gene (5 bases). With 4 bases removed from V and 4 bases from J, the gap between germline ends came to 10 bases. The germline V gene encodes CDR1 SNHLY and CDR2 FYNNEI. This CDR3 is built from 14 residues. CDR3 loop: CASSADSINEKLFF. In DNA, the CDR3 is TGTGCCAGCAGTGCTGACAGCATTAATGAAAAACTGTTTTTT.

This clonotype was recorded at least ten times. DNA for the CDR3: TGTGCCATCAGAGAGGACCCAATGACGGGAAGCTACTTCTATGGCTACACCTTC. Its translation is CAIREDPMTGSYFYGYTF. This chain connects TRBV10-3 to TRBJ1-2; D ambiguous. This CDR3 is built from 18 residues. Trimming cost V 6 bases and J 4 bases, with 27 bases left between them. Germline assignment: CDR1 ENHRY and CDR2 SYGVKD.

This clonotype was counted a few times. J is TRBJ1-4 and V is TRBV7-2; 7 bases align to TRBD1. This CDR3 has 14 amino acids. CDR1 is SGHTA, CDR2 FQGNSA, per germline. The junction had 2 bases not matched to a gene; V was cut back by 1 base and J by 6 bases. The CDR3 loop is CASSLGGQYEKLFF. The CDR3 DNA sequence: TGTGCCAGCAGCTTAGGGGGACAGTATGAAAAACTGTTTTTT.

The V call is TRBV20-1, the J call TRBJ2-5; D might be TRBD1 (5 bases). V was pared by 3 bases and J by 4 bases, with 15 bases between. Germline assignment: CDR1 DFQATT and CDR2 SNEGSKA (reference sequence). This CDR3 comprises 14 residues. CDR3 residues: CSASEDTSRETQYF. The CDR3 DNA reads TGCAGTGCTAGCGAGGACACCTCTAGAGAGACCCAGTACTTC.

The CDR3 coding sequence is TGTGCCAGCAGCCTAAGCACCGGGACTAGCGCATCCACCGGGGAGCTGTTTTTT. Protein product: CASSLSTGTSASTGELFF. V and J are TRBV4-2 and TRBJ2-2; 10 positions agree with TRBD2. Losses at the gene ends were 4 bases for V and 4 bases for J; bases not matched to a gene: 12. Germline CDR1 reads LGHNA; CDR2 reads YNFKEQ. This CDR3 comprises 18 residues.

This CDR3 reads CASSWSRTSSTEAFF. DNA for the CDR3: TGTGCCAGCAGCTGGAGTAGGACATCGAGCACTGAAGCTTTCTTT. The chain links TRBV7-9 to TRBJ1-1; D might be TRBD1 (5 bases). This CDR3 region has 15 residues. The V and J ends lost 4 bases and 4 bases respectively, with 16 bases between them. Germline CDR1 SEHNR, CDR2 FQNEAQ (reference sequence).

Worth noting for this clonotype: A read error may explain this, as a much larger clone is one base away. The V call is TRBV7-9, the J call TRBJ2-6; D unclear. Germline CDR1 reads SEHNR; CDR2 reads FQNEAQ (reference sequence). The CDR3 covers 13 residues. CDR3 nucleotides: TGTGCCAGCAGCCCATATAAAGCCAACGTCCCGACTTTC. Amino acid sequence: CASSPYKANVPTF.

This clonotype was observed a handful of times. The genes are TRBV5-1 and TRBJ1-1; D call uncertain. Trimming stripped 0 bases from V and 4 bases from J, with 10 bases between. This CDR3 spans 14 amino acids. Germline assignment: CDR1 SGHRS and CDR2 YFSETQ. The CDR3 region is CASSLVGYSTEAFF. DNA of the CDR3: TGCGCCAGCAGCTTGGTGGGGTATAGCACTGAAGCTTTCTTT.

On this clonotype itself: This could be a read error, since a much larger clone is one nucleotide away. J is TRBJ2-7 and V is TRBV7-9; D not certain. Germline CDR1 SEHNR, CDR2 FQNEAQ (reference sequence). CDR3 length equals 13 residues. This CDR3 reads CAGSFAQTYEQYF. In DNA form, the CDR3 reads TGTGCCGGCAGCTTCGCCCAGACCTACGAGCAGTACTTC.

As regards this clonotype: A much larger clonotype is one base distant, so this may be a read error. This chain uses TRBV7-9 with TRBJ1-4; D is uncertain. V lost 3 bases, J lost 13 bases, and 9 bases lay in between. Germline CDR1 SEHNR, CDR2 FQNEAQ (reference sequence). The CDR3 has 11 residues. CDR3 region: CASSFPEGLFF. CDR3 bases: TGTGCCAGCAGCTTCCCGGAGGGACTGTTTTTT.

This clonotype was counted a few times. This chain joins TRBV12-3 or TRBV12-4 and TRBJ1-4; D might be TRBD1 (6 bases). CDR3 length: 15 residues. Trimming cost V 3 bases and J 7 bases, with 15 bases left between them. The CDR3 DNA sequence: TGTGCCAGCAGTTTCTGGGGGGCAGGATCTGAAAAACTGTTTTTT. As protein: CASSFWGAGSEKLFF.

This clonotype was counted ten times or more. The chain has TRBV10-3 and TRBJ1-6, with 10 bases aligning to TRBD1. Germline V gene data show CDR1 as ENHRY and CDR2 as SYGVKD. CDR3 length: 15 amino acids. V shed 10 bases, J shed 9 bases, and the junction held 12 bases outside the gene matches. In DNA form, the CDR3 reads TGTGCCAGCAGCCAGACAGGGGGCAGCGGTTCACCCCTCCACTTT. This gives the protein CASSQTGGSGSPLHF.

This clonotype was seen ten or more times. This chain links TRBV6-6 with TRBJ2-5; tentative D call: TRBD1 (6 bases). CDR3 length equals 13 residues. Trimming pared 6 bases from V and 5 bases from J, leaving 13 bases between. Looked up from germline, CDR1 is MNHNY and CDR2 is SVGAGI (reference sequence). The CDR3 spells CASRITGTETQYF. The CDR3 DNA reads TGTGCCAGCAGAATCACAGGGACGGAGACCCAGTACTTC.

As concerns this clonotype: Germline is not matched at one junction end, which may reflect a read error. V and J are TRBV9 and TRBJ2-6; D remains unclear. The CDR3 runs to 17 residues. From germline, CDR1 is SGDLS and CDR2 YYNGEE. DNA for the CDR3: TGTGTCAGCAGCCCACAGACCGTACTCTCTGGGGCCAACGTCCTGACTTTC. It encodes CVSSPQTVLSGANVLTF.